A single sample is the source of the 3 T cell receptor beta chains below, sequenced in a study of human T cells and chemical hapten exposure. The time point denotes: pre-sensitization, week 0. Treatment specified: therapeutic diphenylcyclopropenone sensitization with weekly scalp DPC. Each CDR3 protein is one row after TCRdb ran MiXCR on the RACE reads. The profile shows 300,000 to 400,000 distinct CDR3 sequences, about 5.1% of them singletons. Specimen: whole blood, collected in connection with sensitization to the hapten diphenylcyclopropenone (DPC). The source is a woman in her forties or fifties with alopecia areata. Some clones in this sample may be carry-over from other donors' samples.

V is TRBV3-1 and J is TRBJ2-4; D is ambiguous. Trimming pared 8 bases from V and 5 bases from J, leaving 13 bases between. Germline CDR1 and CDR2: LGHDT and YNNKEL (reference sequence). The CDR3 length is 13 residues. The CDR3: CASAVTDQNIQYF. The CDR3 DNA is TGTGCCAGCGCCGTAACAGACCAAAACATTCAGTACTTC.

Only a few counts were recorded for this clonotype. This chain uses TRBV29-1 with TRBJ1-4; 11 bases fit TRBD1. Trimming removed 5 bases from V and 8 bases from J; junction bases left unmatched: 10. CDR3 size: 15 residues. CDR1 and CDR2 from the germline V gene are SQVTM and ANQGSEA. The CDR3 nucleotides read TGCAGCGTTCGGACAGGGGGCGCGATGGACGAAAAACTGTTTTTT. This gives the protein CSVRTGGAMDEKLFF. The complete variable domain, with remaining parts taken from reference TRBV29-1 and TRBJ1-4, reads SAVISQKPSRDICQRGTSLTIQCQVDSQVTMMFWYRQQPGQSLTLIATANQGSEATYESGFVIDKFPISRPNLTFSTLTVSNMSPEDSSIYLCSVRTGGAMDEKLFFGSGTQLSVL.

This rearrangement joins TRBV9 to TRBJ2-7; 9 bases align to TRBD2. V lost 3 bases to trimming and J lost 5 bases; unmatched junction nucleotides: 9. CDR1 SGDLS and CDR2 YYNGEE come from the germline V gene. The CDR3 extends over 15 amino acids. The CDR3 sequence: CASSAGHSGSNEQYF. The CDR3 DNA sequence: TGTGCCAGCAGCGCCGGTCATAGCGGGAGTAACGAGCAGTACTTC.